What follows are 4 T cell receptor beta chains derived from one specimen sequenced in a study of early T cells in non-severe SARS-CoV-2 infection. Each CDR3 protein gets one entry after TCRdb re-called the 5' RACE reads with MiXCR. In the table there are about 55,000 distinct CDR3 sequences, about 13% of which are singletons. Specimen: whole blood, collected at baseline. All receptors derive from an adult who was a healthcare worker with PCR-confirmed SARS-CoV-2 infection or an uninfected control (not recorded which).

This clonotype showed up many times. This rearrangement joins TRBV12-5 to TRBJ1-1; the match to TRBD1 covers 12 bases. CDR3 size: 14 residues. The trim removed 5 bases at V and 8 bases at J, leaving 6 bases unmatched. Germline CDR1 and CDR2: LGHNT and FRNRAP. In nucleotides, the CDR3 is TGTGCTAGTGGTCTCGGGACAGGGGGCGGCGAAGCTTTCTTT. Translated: CASGLGTGGGEAFF.

The chain uses TRBV7-3 and TRBJ2-1, with 10 bases identical to TRBD1. Trimming cost V 0 bases and J 3 bases; bases outside gene matches: 11. The CDR3 runs 19 residues. CDR1 is SGHTA, CDR2 FQGTGA, per germline. CDR3 DNA: TGTGCCAGCAGCTTAACGACCCTTTCGGGACAGGGGATCTACAATGAGCAGTTCTTC. It specifies CASSLTTLSGQGIYNEQFF.

In DNA form, the CDR3 reads TGTGCCAGCAGCTTGAGCGGGGTCACAGATACGCAGTATTTT. This gives the protein CASSLSGVTDTQYF. The chain carries TRBV11-2 and TRBJ2-3; 7 positions match TRBD2. Trimming took 3 bases from V and 2 from J; bases not matched to a gene: 2. CDR1 is SGHAT, CDR2 FQNNGV, per germline. The CDR3 has 14 amino acids.

This clonotype was counted between two and nine times. The V and J genes are TRBV7-2 and TRBJ2-1; TRBD1 matches at 10 bases. Trimming cost V 4 bases and J 3 bases; bases outside gene matches: 3. The V gene's germline CDR1 is SGHTA and CDR2 FQGNSA. This CDR3 is 15 amino acids long. The CDR3 DNA follows: TGTGCCAGCAGCTCGGGACAGGGGCGCTACAATGAGCAGTTCTTC. It encodes CASSSGQGRYNEQFF.